Reported below is one TCR beta chain. The CDR3 goes on 3 residues after the read ends, and that part is filled in from the germline J gene. Average input was about 1,200 ng genomic DNA for immunoSEQ TCR beta CDR3 amplification. Sequenced by immunoSEQ multiplex PCR; TCRdb stores in-frame clones only, minus some. Here the sample table reports 48,000 or so clones. With 5 bases clipped from V and 2 bases from J, the junction kept 4 bases outside the gene matches. This CDR3 is built from 14 residues. This specimen belongs to a study of T cells in women clearing cervical HPV infection. The sequence was obtained from a woman aged 18-70 years with a cervical HPV16 infection that either progressed to CIN3+ or cleared (not recorded which). The V gene is TRBV12-3 or TRBV12-4, the J gene TRBJ2-7; the match to TRBD1 covers 9 bases. The specimen was blood buffy coat. The sequenced CDR3 bases are TGTGCCAGCAGTCTCGGGACAGGGACCTACGAG. It is translated as CASSLGTGTYE. The complete CDR3 reads CASSLGTGTYEQYF.